This passage covers 7 T cell receptor beta chains from one sample sequenced in a study of graft-versus-host responses after intestinal transplantation. Using immunoSEQ multiplex PCR, the repertoire was profiled, and TCRdb retains in-frame clones only, with some absent. The sample has fewer than 150,000 clones; around nine tenths are singletons. These receptors lack a known antigen. Specimen: unstimulated CD4+ T cells sorted from spleen or lymph node cells, collected before intestinal transplant. The receptors were sampled from a human donor who received an intestinal transplant.

In this sample, this clone turned up once. J is TRBJ2-1 and V is TRBV7-6; 12 bases agree with TRBD2. Germline CDR1 and CDR2: SGHVS and FNYEAQ. V shed 4 bases and J 1 base; nucleotides not matched to a gene: 14. This CDR3 spans 20 amino acids. The CDR3 nucleotides are TGTGCCAGCAGCTGGGGGCCTAGCGGGGGGGCGGCCCTATCCTACAATGAGCAGTTCTTC. It specifies CASSWGPSGGAALSYNEQFF.

The J gene is TRBJ1-3, the V gene TRBV9; D perhaps matches TRBD1 (5 bases). V was pared by 3 bases and J by 3 bases, with 16 bases between. The length of the CDR3 is 16 residues. Germline V lookup: CDR1 SGDLS, CDR2 YYNGEE. The CDR3 sequence: CASSAHVGTDGNTIYF. CDR3 nucleotides: TGTGCCAGCAGCGCCCATGTAGGGACTGATGGAAACACCATATATTTT.

This rearrangement joins TRBV6-1 to TRBJ1-2; D possibly corresponds to TRBD1 (6 bases). V gave up 4 bases and J gave up 0 bases, with 9 bases separating them. This CDR3 contains 14 residues. Per germline, CDR1 MNHNS and CDR2 SASEGT. CDR3 protein: CASSGRTANYGYTF. As DNA, the CDR3 is TGTGCCAGCAGTGGGAGGACAGCTAACTATGGCTACACCTTC.

This clone appeared a few times. The chain couples TRBV6-1 to TRBJ2-7; 7 bases line up with TRBD1. The CDR3 spans 12 residues. The trim removed 4 bases at V and 3 bases at J, leaving 0 bases unmatched. Germline assignment: CDR1 MNHNS and CDR2 SASEGT. The CDR3 region has the DNA TGTGCCAGCAGTGGGACAGGCTACGAGCAGTACTTC. Its translation is CASSGTGYEQYF.

The genes are TRBV6-6 and TRBJ1-5; D unclear. The V gene lost 1 base and the J gene lost 4 bases, with 11 bases spanning the gap. The CDR3 has 15 residues. The V gene's germline CDR1 is MNHNY and CDR2 SVGAGI (reference sequence). The CDR3 coding sequence is TGTGCCAGCAGTTACTACACGGGAAGTAATCAGCCCCAGCATTTT. The encoded protein is CASSYYTGSNQPQHF.

A remark on this clone: Distinct nucleotide sequences in the sample also encode this CDR3. The chain joins TRBV6-5 to TRBJ2-7; D remains ambiguous. The CDR3 sequence is 14 residues long. CDR1 MNHEY and CDR2 SVGAGI come from the germline V gene. Trimming took off 0 bases at V and 2 bases at J, with 8 bases between the two ends. The CDR3 bases are TGTGCCAGCAGTTACTCCTTGACGGCCTACGAGCAGTACTTC. This gives the protein CASSYSLTAYEQYF.

The V call is TRBV4-2, the J call TRBJ2-5; 15 bases are a match to TRBD2. CDR1 LGHNA and CDR2 YNFKEQ come from the germline V gene. The CDR3 spans 17 residues. J was trimmed by 4 bases and V by 1 base; bases with no gene match: 4. The CDR3 DNA reads as TGTGCCAGCAGCCAAGGGACTAGCGGGGGGGCGGGAGAGACCCAGTACTTC. This translates into CASSQGTSGGAGETQYF.